The 25 T cell receptor beta chains reported below all come from one sample, sequenced in a study of CD8 T cells in ankylosing spondylitis. Study-wide points: Within ankylosing spondylitis blood, a TCR beta motif made up of eight or nine highly homologous variants appeared to be characteristic.

TCRdb re-derived calls from the 5' RACE reads in MiXCR, one entry per CDR3 protein. In the table there are 650,000 to 800,000 distinct CDR3 sequences, around 20% of which are singletons. No antigen is known for these receptors. The material sequenced was blood, either unsorted or a sorted T cell fraction (not recorded which). The receptors shown here come from a male donor with ankylosing spondylitis.

This rearrangement joins TRBV27 to TRBJ1-6; D remains ambiguous. Germline CDR1 and CDR2: MNHEY and SMNVEV (reference sequence). V shed 6 bases and J shed 6 bases, with 18 bases lying between them. The CDR3 contains 16 residues. The chain's CDR3 is CASSAQSTARNSPLHF. The CDR3, as DNA: TGTGCCAGCAGCGCACAATCGACGGCCCGTAATTCACCCCTCCACTTT.

This sequence joins TRBV30 and TRBJ1-5, with D possibly matching TRBD1 (5 bases). Germline CDR1 GTSNPN, CDR2 SVGIG (reference sequence). Between the trimmed V and J ends, which lost 0 bases and 2 bases, there was a span of 14 bases. The CDR3 is 16 amino acids. The CDR3 loop is CAWSVGGGGGNQPQHF. The CDR3 DNA follows: TGTGCCTGGAGTGTCGGGGGAGGAGGAGGCAATCAGCCCCAGCATTTT.

The chain employs TRBV28 and TRBJ2-5; unclear D gene. The CDR3 runs to 15 residues. Trimming removed 2 bases at V and 1 base at J, with 11 bases between. Germline CDR1 reads MDHEN; CDR2 reads SYDVKM. The CDR3 nucleotides are TGTGCCAGCAGTTTAGGGGTCAGACCCCAAGAGACCCAGTACTTC. Amino acid sequence: CASSLGVRPQETQYF.

The chain is built from TRBV7-6 and TRBJ2-3; TRBD1 aligns across 10 bases. This CDR3 is built from 16 residues. Losses at the gene ends were 7 bases for V and 5 bases for J; bases not matched to a gene: 12. Germline CDR1 SGHVS, CDR2 FNYEAQ. DNA for the CDR3: TGTGCCAGCAAGCCCTCTTCCGGGACAGGGGAAGATACGCAGTATTTT. This sequence encodes CASKPSSGTGEDTQYF.

V is TRBV12-3 or TRBV12-4 and J is TRBJ2-5; a weak D match, TRBD2 (6 bases). V was pared by 3 bases and J by 4 bases, with 15 bases between. The CDR3 length is 15 residues. The DNA for the CDR3 is TGTGCCAGCAGTTTGGGCGGGACGGCGGGAGAGACCCAGTACTTC. Protein: CASSLGGTAGETQYF.

A single count supports this clonotype. The chain links TRBV9 to TRBJ2-7, with 7 bases lining up with TRBD2. The CDR3 loop spans 14 amino acids. J was trimmed by 6 bases and V by 0 bases; bases with no gene match: 6. Per germline, CDR1 SGDLS and CDR2 YYNGEE. DNA of the CDR3: TGTGCCAGCAGCGTAGCCGGGGGGAGTGGCGAGCAGTACTTC. Its protein is CASSVAGGSGEQYF.

The rearrangement uses TRBV20-1 and TRBJ1-1; D ambiguous. The CDR3 spans 11 residues. V was cut by 2 bases and J by 6 bases, with 7 bases left in between. Germline CDR1 is DFQATT and CDR2 is SNEGSKA (reference sequence). For the CDR3, the DNA is TGCAGTGCTAGATCCGGGGCTGAAGCTTTCTTT. This sequence encodes CSARSGAEAFF.

The rearrangement links TRBV20-1 to TRBJ1-4; 7 nucleotides align to TRBD1. With 5 bases clipped from V and 15 bases from J, the junction kept 12 bases outside the gene matches. Germline CDR1 is DFQATT and CDR2 is SNEGSKA (reference sequence). The CDR3 runs 12 residues. The CDR3 sequence: CSARKPQGGVFF. The CDR3, as DNA: TGCAGTGCTCGCAAGCCCCAGGGGGGCGTGTTTTTT.

V and J are TRBV7-8 and TRBJ1-1; 10 bases align to TRBD1. The trim removed 8 bases at V and 6 bases at J, leaving 12 bases unmatched. The CDR3 spans 15 residues. From germline, CDR1 is SGHVS and CDR2 FQNEAQ. CDR3 nucleotide sequence: TGTGCCAGCTACTCGGGGACAGGGGCCCGAGCTGAAGCTTTCTTT. It specifies CASYSGTGARAEAFF.

This clonotype was seen only a few times. The chain employs TRBV20-1 and TRBJ2-7, with TRBD2 identical over 8 bases. Germline CDR1 is DFQATT and CDR2 is SNEGSKA (reference sequence). This CDR3 has 13 amino acids. Trimming removed 3 bases from V and 3 bases from J; junction bases left unmatched: 4. Here the CDR3 DNA reads TGCAGTGCTAGCGGGGGGGCGGTCTACGAGCAGTACTTC. Translating gives CSASGGAVYEQYF.

The V call is TRBV4-1, the J call TRBJ2-2; D not certain. The CDR3 covers 15 residues. Trimming took off 3 bases at V and 5 bases at J, with 13 bases between the two ends. The germline V gene has CDR1 MGHRA and CDR2 YSYEKL. The CDR3 here is CASSQTVVRTGELFF. DNA of the CDR3: TGCGCCAGCAGCCAGACGGTGGTTCGGACCGGGGAGCTGTTTTTT.

This chain links TRBV29-1 with TRBJ2-7; TRBD2 aligns across 7 bases. CDR3 size: 17 residues. Germline V gene data show CDR1 as SQVTM and CDR2 as ANQGSEA. Trimming took 4 bases from V and 0 from J; bases not matched to a gene: 15. The CDR3 DNA reads as TGCAGCGTTGGCCCACCGAGGCGGGGGTCGAACTCCTACGAGCAGTACTTC. This gives the protein CSVGPPRRGSNSYEQYF.

This clonotype was detected a few times. This chain connects TRBV12-3 or TRBV12-4 to TRBJ1-5; no definite D call. This CDR3 has 14 amino acids. Deletions cut 7 bases from V and 4 bases from J, with 14 bases between. In DNA, the CDR3 is TGTGCCAGCACCCCGGGAGTGGCGAATCAGCCCCAGCATTTT. Its protein product is CASTPGVANQPQHF.

The chain recombines TRBV20-1 with TRBJ1-5; no definite D call. Germline loops: CDR1 DFQATT, CDR2 SNEGSKA (reference sequence). Deletions cut 3 bases from V and 6 bases from J, with 6 bases between. The CDR3 totals 11 residues. Here the CDR3 reads CSASTGQPQHF. As DNA, the CDR3 is TGCAGTGCTAGTACGGGTCAGCCCCAGCATTTT.

The chain combines TRBV4-1 with TRBJ2-5, with 12 bases aligning to TRBD2. J gave up 9 bases and V 2 bases, and 4 bases lay outside the gene matches. CDR3 length: 14 residues. Germline-derived CDR1 and CDR2 are MGHRA and YSYEKL. The CDR3 is CASSQRLAGDPQYF. CDR3 DNA: TGCGCCAGCAGCCAAAGACTAGCGGGGGACCCCCAGTACTTC.

The chain combines TRBV29-1 with TRBJ2-3; TRBD2 aligns across 8 bases. The CDR3 runs to 14 residues. The V segment lost 3 bases and the J segment 2 bases; nucleotides outside the gene matches: 4. Looked up from germline, CDR1 is SQVTM and CDR2 is ANQGSEA. The CDR3 sequence is CSVERGAYTDTQYF. CDR3 in DNA: TGCAGCGTTGAGCGGGGGGCATACACAGATACGCAGTATTTT.

The CDR3 loop is CASSQDRGFNEQFF. CDR3 nucleotide sequence: TGTGCCAGCAGCCAAGATAGGGGTTTCAATGAGCAGTTCTTC. V usage is TRBV3-1 and J usage is TRBJ2-1; tentative D call: TRBD1 (5 bases). Germline lookup yields CDR1 LGHDT and CDR2 YNNKEL (reference sequence). The CDR3 has 14 amino acids. The germline V and J ends were trimmed by 0 bases and 6 bases, with 9 bases remaining between them.

The rearrangement uses TRBV6-2 or TRBV6-3 and TRBJ2-5; unclear D gene. The length of the CDR3 is 13 residues. With 5 bases removed from V and 9 bases from J, the gap between germline ends came to 16 bases. Germline assignment: CDR1 MNHEY and CDR2 SVGEGT. The CDR3 nucleotides are TGTGCCAGCAGTCCCACCGACGGCGCTTCCCAGTACTTC. Translating it yields CASSPTDGASQYF.

This clonotype was recorded a few times. V usage is TRBV29-1 and J usage is TRBJ2-3; no clear D. There are 14 residues in the CDR3. Germline CDR1 and CDR2: SQVTM and ANQGSEA. Trimming left V 6 bases short and J 1 base short, with 14 bases between. The CDR3 loop is CSVDGFPGTDTQYF. The CDR3 DNA reads as TGCAGCGTAGACGGTTTTCCCGGCACAGATACGCAGTATTTT.

This chain connects TRBV12-3 or TRBV12-4 to TRBJ1-5, with TRBD1 matching over 7 bases. This CDR3 comprises 16 residues. J lost 4 bases, V lost 4 bases, and 10 bases had no gene match. The CDR3 nucleotides are TGTGCCAGCAGTTCCCTGTGGCAGGGGGGGAATCAGCCCCAGCATTTT. This gives the protein CASSSLWQGGNQPQHF.

This clonotype has a handful of counts. V gene TRBV28 combines with J gene TRBJ2-7, with 12 bases that match TRBD2. J gave up 1 base and V 5 bases, and 6 bases lay outside the gene matches. Germline loops: CDR1 MDHEN, CDR2 SYDVKM. The CDR3 length is 16 residues. Here the CDR3 reads CASSAPLAGGSYEQYF. The CDR3 nucleotides are TGTGCCAGCAGTGCCCCCCTAGCGGGAGGGTCCTACGAGCAGTACTTC.

The DNA for the CDR3 is TGCAGCGTTTTGGCTAGCGGGTCCTACAATGAGCAGTTCTTC. Its translation: CSVLASGSYNEQFF. The chain carries TRBV29-1 and TRBJ2-1; 8 bases line up with TRBD2. Germline CDR1 and CDR2: SQVTM and ANQGSEA. The CDR3 is 14 residues long. The junction had 4 bases not matched to a gene; V was cut back by 5 bases and J by 1 base.

This clonotype was observed a few times. The chain employs TRBV7-9 and TRBJ2-1; D is ambiguous. The germline V gene has CDR1 SEHNR and CDR2 FQNEAQ (reference sequence). CDR3 length equals 15 residues. V gave up 1 base and J gave up 8 bases, with 15 bases separating them. CDR3 in amino acids: CASSLEGSPSYEQFF. The CDR3 nucleotides read TGTGCCAGCAGCTTAGAAGGCTCCCCGTCATATGAGCAGTTCTTC.

The chain links TRBV4-3 to TRBJ2-1; TRBD2 agrees at 11 bases. J was trimmed by 5 bases and V by 0 bases; bases with no gene match: 12. From germline, CDR1 is LGHNA and CDR2 YSLEER. There are 19 residues in the CDR3. CDR3 sequence: CASSQDTSGSFFINNEQFF. The CDR3 DNA follows: TGCGCCAGCAGCCAAGATACTAGCGGGAGCTTCTTCATCAACAATGAGCAGTTCTTC.

The V call is TRBV4-2, the J call TRBJ1-2; 8 positions match TRBD1. Germline V gene sequence: CDR1 LGHNA, CDR2 YNFKEQ. The length of the CDR3 is 15 residues. V dropped 3 bases and J dropped 6; count of bases not matched to a gene: 9. CDR3 in amino acids: CASSHVSGGQDGYTF. For the CDR3, the DNA is TGTGCCAGCAGCCATGTCTCCGGGGGACAGGATGGCTACACCTTC.